This section outlines one T cell receptor beta chain sequence together with its context. Within the sample, other DNA sequences also encode this same CDR3. The data stem from a study of beta chain features in type 1 diabetes. CDR1 and CDR2 (germline): KGHSH, LQKENI. This CDR3 has 13 amino acids. V shed 3 bases, J shed 5 bases, and the junction held 1 base outside the gene matches. Isolated RNA was reverse transcribed in full, so expressed TCRB transcripts were sequenced. Sequencing used immunoSEQ multiplex PCR; TCRdb keeps in-frame clones, though not all of them. The sample yields over 350,000 clones, roughly 16% seen once.

The sequenced sample consisted of naive CD4+ T cells from blood. The V and J genes are TRBV18 and TRBJ2-1; 7 nucleotides align to TRBD2. The TCR sequence derives from a woman in her late teens or twenties in good health. The CDR3 sequence: CASSPLADNEQFF. The CDR3 DNA follows: TGTGCCAGCTCACCCCTAGCGGACAATGAGCAGTTCTTC.